Listed below are T cell receptor beta chains from one sample, sequenced in a study of lymphopenia after photon versus proton radiotherapy. Only in-frame clones appear in the TCRdb table, and some are missing; sequencing was by immunoSEQ multiplex PCR. The data contain approximately 170,000 clones, more than 85% of them singletons. The sequenced sample was peripheral blood, obtained from a patient treated with photon-based radiotherapy. These receptors were taken from a man aged 50-59 years with gastric cancer. CDR3s include the opening cysteine and the closing phenylalanine or tryptophan. A D gene is named only where the DNA matches it firmly. Clone sizes are given selectively: once, few, many, or a class where the clone is expanded.

d_call	v_call	j_call	clone_size	cdr3_length	cdr3_aa	cdr3_nt
TRBD2	TRBV5-4	TRBJ2-1	NA	13	CASSLGTSDEQFF	TGTGCCAGCAGCCTTGGGACTAGCGATGAGCAGTTCTTC
NA	TRBV6-1	TRBJ2-2	medium-sized	14	CASSEGGETGELFF	TGTGCCAGCAGTGAAGGGGGGGAAACCGGGGAGCTGTTTTTT
TRBD2	TRBV14	TRBJ2-5	NA	17	CASSTWTSGSRGETQYF	TGTGCCAGCAGCACTTGGACTAGCGGCTCCCGAGGGGAGACCCAGTACTTC
TRBD2	TRBV19	TRBJ2-5	NA	16	CASSIGSGRTRETQYF	TGTGCCAGTAGTATAGGGAGCGGGAGAACGAGAGAGACCCAGTACTTC
NA	TRBV18	TRBJ1-1	NA	14	CASSPSRANTEAFF	TGTGCCAGCTCACCAAGCAGGGCGAACACTGAAGCTTTCTTT
TRBD2	TRBV5-1	TRBJ2-5	NA	13	CASSFGLEETQYF	TGCGCCAGCAGCTTTGGACTAGAAGAGACCCAGTACTTC
TRBD2	TRBV9	TRBJ2-7	once	16	CASSVREAGLPYEQYF	TGTGCCAGCAGCGTCAGGGAAGCGGGGTTACCCTACGAGCAGTACTTC
NA	TRBV27	TRBJ2-3	NA	12	CASSFGEDTQYF	TGTGCCAGCAGTTTTGGCGAGGATACGCAGTATTTT
TRBD2	TRBV9	TRBJ2-2	NA	18	CASSVSGTSGPHTGELFF	TGTGCCAGCAGCGTATCCGGGACTAGCGGGCCCCACACCGGGGAGCTGTTTTTT
NA	TRBV5-8	TRBJ1-2	NA	14	CASSPLMGGYGYTF	TGTGCCAGCAGCCCCCTGATGGGGGGGTATGGCTACACCTTC
NA	TRBV27	TRBJ2-7	NA	15	CASSLGNGASDEQYF	TGTGCCAGCAGTTTGGGTAACGGGGCGTCCGACGAGCAGTACTTC
TRBD2	TRBV2	TRBJ2-7	NA	17	CASRPGTSGRVPYEQYF	TGTGCCAGCAGGCCCGGGACTAGCGGGAGGGTTCCCTACGAGCAGTACTTC
NA	TRBV6-5	TRBJ1-5	once	13	CASSSASNQPQHF	TGTGCCAGCAGTTCGGCCAGTAATCAGCCCCAGCATTTT
TRBD1	TRBV7-3	TRBJ2-2	NA	16	CASSLTGTGVPGELFF	TGTGCCAGCAGCTTAACCGGGACAGGGGTACCCGGGGAGCTGTTTTTT
NA	TRBV7-9	TRBJ2-3	few	14	CASSFNPPPDTQYF	TGTGCCAGCAGCTTTAACCCTCCCCCAGATACGCAGTATTTT
TRBD1	TRBV18	TRBJ2-1	NA	15	CASSPTRTGNNEQFF	TGTGCCAGCTCACCTACCCGGACAGGCAACAATGAGCAGTTCTTC
NA	TRBV15	TRBJ2-2	once	11	CATSSTGELFF	TGTGCCACCAGCAGCACCGGGGAGCTGTTTTTT
TRBD2	TRBV4-1	TRBJ2-2	NA	18	CASSPGLAGPSNTGELFF	TGCGCCAGCAGCCCGGGGTTAGCGGGGCCCTCCAACACCGGGGAGCTGTTTTTT
TRBD2	TRBV7-6	TRBJ2-7	NA	13	CASSHSGNYEQYF	TGTGCCAGCAGCCATAGCGGGAACTACGAGCAGTACTTC
NA	TRBV30	TRBJ2-1	many	12	CAWSGTYNEQFF	TGTGCCTGGAGCGGGACGTACAATGAGCAGTTCTTC
TRBD1	TRBV7-3	TRBJ2-2	NA	15	CASSLMGQGAGELFF	TGTGCCAGCAGCTTAATGGGGCAGGGGGCCGGGGAGCTGTTTTTT
TRBD1	TRBV5-1	TRBJ1-1	NA	16	CASSSLNRGAGTEAFF	TGCGCCAGCAGCTCGTTAAACAGGGGAGCGGGCACTGAAGCTTTCTTT